This T cell receptor beta chain derives from a study of CXCR3-negative and CXCR3-positive naive CD8 T cells. Overall study context: Roughly 135 million TRB reads were obtained overall (about 1.5 +/- 0.3 million per library). Study results and limitations: When CXCR3-positive naive cells were set against CXCR3-negative naive cells, the former had more hydrophobic TRB CDR3s.

Regarding this clonotype: Its antigen is still unknown.

Carrying UMI labels, the TRB cDNA libraries were prepared through 5' RACE. No DNA is given; TCRdb re-called the 5' RACE reads and lists each CDR3 protein once. The table gives 23,000 or so distinct CDR3 sequences; the top ten clones make up roughly 4% of it. The CDR3 runs 15 residues. Germline-derived CDR1 and CDR2 are SGHVS and FQNEAQ. Each CD8+ T cell subset was flow-sorted in triplicate. Every sort contained 300,000 cells. By phenotype, naive CD8+ T cells were CD45RO-CCR7+CD27+CD95-. The V call is TRBV7-8, the J call TRBJ2-5; checking the TCRdb D call of TRBD1 is not possible without DNA. The clonotype was recovered from a human donor in good health. Some clones in this sample may be carry-over from other donors' samples. Sequenced sample: naive CXCR3- CD8+ T cells from blood. Subset given: CD45RO-CCR7+CD27+CD95- naive CD8+ T cells lacking CXCR3 (TNR3-). This chain's CDR3 is CASSLLTQGRETQYF.